This T cell receptor (beta chain) is drawn from a study of TIL therapy for anti-PD-1-resistant metastatic lung cancer. Study-wide context: Median tumor mutation burden was 1.5 mutations per megabase.

Noted time point: pre-treatment sample, taken before nivolumab and TIL therapy. Stage 4 NSCLC adults joined between 2017 and 2020. The immunoSEQ assay was v3. The method was immunoSEQ multiplex PCR; TCRdb's version includes in-frame clones alone and lacks a portion of them. The sample lists tens of thousands of clones, 87% occurring once. Germline V gene sequence: CDR1 DFQATT, CDR2 SNEGSKA (reference sequence). V gave up 6 bases and J gave up 4 bases, with 6 bases separating them. The length of the CDR3 is 10 residues. The sequence derives from a person aged 30 to 80 with non-small cell lung cancer. The sample here was blood, taken at baseline. This sequence joins TRBV20-1 and TRBJ2-5; D call uncertain. The CDR3 sequence is CSAQAETQYF. As DNA, the CDR3 is TGCAGTGCCCAGGCAGAGACCCAGTACTTC.